These T cell receptor beta chains were read from a single sample in a study of regulatory T cells in long-lasting Graves disease. TCRdb passed the multiplex PCR reads through MiXCR, listing each CDR3 protein once. In the table there are roughly 450,000 distinct CDR3 sequences, roughly 23% of which are singletons. The sequenced sample was peripheral blood mononuclear cells (PBMCs), obtained when the disease was refractory, from a patient treated with antithyroid drugs. These receptors all stem from a female donor with Graves disease. Each CDR3 is given with its conserved first and last residue. A D gene is named only where the DNA matches it firmly. Clone size, where shown, is once, few, many, or a class for clones that have expanded.

d_call	clone_size	j_call	v_call	cdr3_nt	cdr3_aa
TRBD1	few	TRBJ2-7	TRBV19	TGTGCCAGTAGTGCGGGGACAGGAGGACCCTACGAGCAGTACTTC	CASSAGTGGPYEQYF
TRBD1	many	TRBJ1-1	TRBV20-1	TGCAGTGCGGAGGGGGCGAAGGGGAACACTGAAGCTTTCTTT	CSAEGAKGNTEAFF
TRBD1	NA	TRBJ1-2	TRBV3-1	TGTGCCAGCAGCCATACCGGGACAGGGCACTATGGCTACACCTTC	CASSHTGTGHYGYTF
NA	many	TRBJ1-2	TRBV7-2	TGTGCCAGCAGCTTAGATGGAACAGGGACCTATGGCTACACCTTC	CASSLDGTGTYGYTF
NA	many	TRBJ1-2	TRBV29-1	TGCAGCGTGGACCTGAAGACCCTTCATGGCTACACCTTC	CSVDLKTLHGYTF
TRBD1	NA	TRBJ2-7	TRBV29-1	TGCAGCGTTGAAATGGCAGGGGGCCCCCACTACGAGCAGTACTTC	CSVEMAGGPHYEQYF
TRBD1	many	TRBJ2-5	TRBV24-1	TGTGCCACCAGTGATTTCGGGACAGGGTTGGAGACCCAGTACTTC	CATSDFGTGLETQYF
NA	few	TRBJ1-1	TRBV5-5	TGTGCCAGCAGCTTAGGAATGGACAGCATCTACGGGGCTTTCTTT	CASSLGMDSIYGAFF
NA	few	TRBJ1-5	TRBV5-7	TGTGCCAGCAGCCCACCTAGTATCGGCAGGGAAGTTAGCAATCAGCCCCAGCATTTT	CASSPPSIGREVSNQPQHF
NA	many	TRBJ2-5	TRBV28	TGTGCCAGCAGTTTTACGGGGCCCGGGACCCAGTACTTC	CASSFTGPGTQYF
NA	many	TRBJ1-6	TRBV6-5	TGTGCCAGCAGTTCCGGGTCTATGAATTCACCCCTCCACTTT	CASSSGSMNSPLHF
TRBD1	few	TRBJ1-1	TRBV20-1	TGCAGTGCGCGGACAGGGTATGGTGAAGCTTTCTTT	CSARTGYGEAFF
NA	few	TRBJ1-5	TRBV15	TGTGCCACCAGCGATATGTCCCACCGCAATCAGCCCCAGCATTTT	CATSDMSHRNQPQHF
TRBD2	NA	TRBJ2-7	TRBV3-1	TGTGCCAGCAGTCGCGGACTAGCGGTTACAAAGGACGAGCAGTACTTC	CASSRGLAVTKDEQYF
NA	NA	TRBJ2-7	TRBV29-1	TGCAGCGTCCGGCCGGCTAGCTCCTACGAGCAGTACTTC	CSVRPASSYEQYF
TRBD1	many	TRBJ2-7	TRBV6-1	TGTGCCAGCAGATCAGGGACAGGGGCGCCAGGAGAGCAGTACTTC	CASRSGTGAPGEQYF
TRBD2	NA	TRBJ2-5	TRBV28	TGTGCCAGCAAGTCTAGCGGGATAGAGACCCAGTACTTC	CASKSSGIETQYF
NA	NA	TRBJ1-3	TRBV4-2	TGTGCCAGCAGCCAAGCAGGGGATCCTGGAAACACCATATATTTT	CASSQAGDPGNTIYF
TRBD2	few	TRBJ2-5	TRBV3-1	TGTGCCAGCAGCCAATCGGGAGGGCCTGGGGAGACCCAGTACTTC	CASSQSGGPGETQYF
NA	many	TRBJ1-5	TRBV28	TGTGCCAGCAGTTTCTTGATCGGTGGGAGCAATCAGCCCCAGCATTTT	CASSFLIGGSNQPQHF
TRBD2	NA	TRBJ2-7	TRBV12-3/TRBV12-4	TGTGCCAGCAGACTGGCCTCTCTGACTAGCGGGACCTACGAGCAGTACTTC	CASRLASLTSGTYEQYF
NA	NA	TRBJ1-2	TRBV28	TGTGCCAGCAGTTTATTCTCCCTGGTAGGGTTGAATGGCTACACCTTC	CASSLFSLVGLNGYTF
NA	many	TRBJ1-1	TRBV12-3/TRBV12-4	TGTGCCAGCAGTTTCGAGGACTACACTGAAGCTTTCTTT	CASSFEDYTEAFF
NA	NA	TRBJ2-2	TRBV5-6	TGTGCCAGCAGCTTTGGTTTGAAGGGGGCGAACACCGGGGAGCTGTTTTTT	CASSFGLKGANTGELFF
TRBD2	NA	TRBJ2-1	TRBV30	TGTGCCTGGAGTGTAAAGTGGGGGGTAGCGGGGGACTCCTACAATGAGCAGTTCTTC	CAWSVKWGVAGDSYNEQFF
NA	NA	TRBJ2-6	TRBV12-3/TRBV12-4	TGTGCCAGCAGTTTCGACTCTGGGGCCAACGTCCTGACTTTC	CASSFDSGANVLTF
NA	many	TRBJ1-1	TRBV12-3/TRBV12-4	TGTGCCAGCCTCCACATCGGGGGCACTGAAGCTTTCTTT	CASLHIGGTEAFF
NA	many	TRBJ1-6	TRBV12-3/TRBV12-4	TGTGCCAGCACCGTAAGCTCCTATAATTCACCCCTCCACTTT	CASTVSSYNSPLHF
NA	few	TRBJ2-7	TRBV20-1	TGCAGTGCCCGCAGCTATACGCTACGAGAGCAGTACTTC	CSARSYTLREQYF
NA	many	TRBJ1-2	TRBV2	TGTGCCAGCAATAAAGACGTTATGGTCGACTATGGCTACACCTTC	CASNKDVMVDYGYTF
NA	NA	TRBJ1-2	TRBV6-2/TRBV6-3	TGTGCCAGCAGTTACGGAGACACAAAGGCGGTTAACTATGGCTACACCTTC	CASSYGDTKAVNYGYTF
TRBD1	NA	TRBJ1-5	TRBV30	TGTGCCTGGGGGACAGGGATTCAGCAGCCCCAGCATTTT	CAWGTGIQQPQHF
NA	few	TRBJ2-7	TRBV7-9	TGTGCCAGCAGCCCCTCAGTTAACTCCTACGAGCAGTACTTC	CASSPSVNSYEQYF
NA	few	TRBJ2-2	TRBV11-3	TGTGCCAGCACCCAACCAGACACCGGGGAGCTGTTTTTT	CASTQPDTGELFF
NA	few	TRBJ1-2	TRBV7-9	TGTGCCAGCAGAAAATCAGGGGCGGATGGCTACACCTTC	CASRKSGADGYTF
NA	many	TRBJ2-7	TRBV20-1	TGCAGTGCCAGATCTATTGAAAACTACGAGCAGTACTTC	CSARSIENYEQYF
NA	few	TRBJ2-1	TRBV20-1	TGCAGTCCCCAGTCCTACAATGAGCAGTTCTTC	CSPQSYNEQFF
TRBD2	NA	TRBJ2-7	TRBV5-1	TGCGCCAGCAGCTTGAACAAACTAGCGGGAGGTCCCGCCGAGCAGTACTTC	CASSLNKLAGGPAEQYF
TRBD2	few	TRBJ2-5	TRBV11-2	TGTGCCAGCAGCTTATTTGTTTCGAGGGGACTAGGGTCTAGGGAGACCCAGTACTTC	CASSLFVSRGLGSRETQYF
TRBD2	NA	TRBJ2-7	TRBV7-2	TGTGCCAGCAGCTTAGCACTAGCGGATTTCTACGAGCAGTACTTC	CASSLALADFYEQYF
NA	NA	TRBJ2-1	TRBV10-3	TGTGCCATCAGGGATTCCCTACTAGTAGTAGAGCAGTTCTTC	CAIRDSLLVVEQFF
TRBD1	few	TRBJ2-7	TRBV5-1	TGCGCCAGCAGCTTGGAGGGGGCTTCGGACGAGCAGTACTTC	CASSLEGASDEQYF
NA	many	TRBJ2-7	TRBV9	TGTGCCAGCAGCGTGGCCAGCCAATCCTACGAGCAGTACTTC	CASSVASQSYEQYF
TRBD2	few	TRBJ2-7	TRBV3-1	TGTGCCAGCAGCCAATGGAGGACTAGCGGGTACGAGCAGTACTTC	CASSQWRTSGYEQYF
TRBD1	few	TRBJ2-5	TRBV7-9	TGTGCCAGCAGCCTTCCGGACAGGGGGTACCAAGAGACCCAGTACTTC	CASSLPDRGYQETQYF
NA	many	TRBJ1-2	TRBV6-1	TGTGCCAGCAGTCGGACAGACAACTATGGCTACACCTTC	CASSRTDNYGYTF
NA	few	TRBJ1-1	TRBV20-1	TGCAGCCTCCACGACGGCTTCATGAACACTGAAGCTTTCTTT	CSLHDGFMNTEAFF
NA	few	TRBJ2-5	TRBV3-1	TGTGCCAGCAGCCCTTCGCCAGAGACCCAGTACTTC	CASSPSPETQYF
NA	NA	TRBJ1-1	TRBV4-1	TGCGCCAGCAGCCAAGGGAGAGGGGGGAACACTGAAGCTTTCTTT	CASSQGRGGNTEAFF
TRBD1	NA	TRBJ1-6	TRBV19	TGTGCCACTGCCGGGACAGTAAATTCACCCCTCCACTTT	CATAGTVNSPLHF
NA	many	TRBJ1-1	TRBV5-1	TGCGCCAGCAGCCTGGGACACCTTGACACTGAAGCTTTCTTT	CASSLGHLDTEAFF
NA	NA	TRBJ2-6	TRBV2	TGTGCCAGCAGACCAAGGGTCTCTGGGGCCAACGTCCTGACTTTC	CASRPRVSGANVLTF
TRBD1	many	TRBJ1-2	TRBV2	TGTGCCAGCAGTGGAATCAGGGGGGTCTTCCGGGATGGCTACACCTTC	CASSGIRGVFRDGYTF